Below are 31 T cell receptor beta chains sequenced from a single sample in a study of identical twins. TCRdb re-called the 5' RACE reads with MiXCR, one entry per CDR3 protein. This sample has about 690,000 distinct CDR3 sequences, with less than 7% found just once. Sequenced material: naive T cells sorted from blood. All receptors come from a man between 18 and 35 years old in good health.

This clonotype was recorded at least ten times. The J gene is TRBJ2-1, the V gene TRBV29-1; D is undetermined. V was clipped by 5 bases and J by 0 bases, with 11 bases between them. This CDR3 has 14 amino acids. From germline, CDR1 is SQVTM and CDR2 ANQGSEA. CDR3 sequence (DNA): TGCAGCGTTCTTAGGACCTACTCCTACAATGAGCAGTTCTTC. Amino acids: CSVLRTYSYNEQFF.

The J gene is TRBJ2-1, the V gene TRBV7-2, with D tentatively TRBD1 (6 bases). The V end was cut by 4 bases, the J end by 8 bases, with 21 bases between. CDR3 length: 16 residues. Germline loops: CDR1 SGHTA, CDR2 FQGNSA. The CDR3 DNA is TGTGCCAGCAGCTCTTACCTCACGGCATCAGGGGATGAGCAGTTCTTC. Translation: CASSSYLTASGDEQFF.

This clonotype showed up many times. The CDR3 spells CAISESDRGGIQETQYF. The CDR3, as DNA: TGTGCCATCAGTGAGTCGGACAGGGGGGGAATTCAAGAGACCCAGTACTTC. The V gene is TRBV10-3, the J gene TRBJ2-5, with TRBD1 matching 10 bases. Germline trimming cut 0 bases from V and 2 bases from J; bases unmatched to any gene: 6. This CDR3 contains 17 residues. Germline V gene data show CDR1 as ENHRY and CDR2 as SYGVKD.

There are a few counts of this clonotype. This chain links TRBV7-2 with TRBJ2-6; D unresolved. Per the germline V gene, CDR1 is SGHTA and CDR2 is FQGNSA. The length of the CDR3 is 14 residues. With 3 bases removed from V and 6 bases from J, the gap between germline ends came to 9 bases. CDR3 in amino acids: CASSFDPVANVLTF. Written as DNA, the CDR3 is TGTGCCAGCAGCTTCGATCCTGTGGCCAACGTCCTGACTTTC.

The sample holds many counts of this clonotype. The chain combines TRBV2 with TRBJ1-1; possibly TRBD1 for D (5 bases). Trimming stripped 4 bases from V and 3 bases from J, with 9 bases between. The CDR3 spans 13 residues. Germline V gives CDR1 SNHLY, CDR2 FYNNEI. This chain's CDR3 is CASSVRGDTEAFF. CDR3 nucleotides: TGTGCCAGCAGTGTGAGAGGGGACACTGAAGCTTTCTTT.

The table lists this clonotype with many counts. The chain recombines TRBV29-1 with TRBJ2-1; 15 nucleotides agree with TRBD2. The length of the CDR3 is 15 residues. V dropped 2 bases and J dropped 7; count of bases not matched to a gene: 3. CDR1 is SQVTM and CDR2 is ANQGSEA in the germline V gene. The CDR3 bases are TGCAGCGTTGAAAGGGGACTAGCGGGAGGTAATGAGCAGTTCTTC. It translates to CSVERGLAGGNEQFF.

This clonotype was seen at least ten times. This rearrangement joins TRBV6-2 or TRBV6-3 to TRBJ2-4; TRBD2 matches at 9 bases. CDR3 length equals 15 residues. Losses at the gene ends were 6 bases for V and 4 bases for J; bases not matched to a gene: 7. The germline gives CDR1 MNHEY, CDR2 SVGEGT. The CDR3: CASRVLAGPKNIQYF. The DNA of the CDR3 is TGTGCCAGCAGAGTCCTAGCGGGGCCGAAAAACATTCAGTACTTC.

The chain uses TRBV20-1 and TRBJ2-5, with TRBD2 as a possible D gene (6 bases). There are 13 residues in the CDR3. Looked up from germline, CDR1 is DFQATT and CDR2 is SNEGSKA (reference sequence). V lost 6 bases and J 1 base, leaving 12 bases between the germline ends. This chain's CDR3 is CSATSSAQETQYF. CDR3 coding DNA: TGCAGTGCAACCTCTAGCGCCCAAGAGACCCAGTACTTC.

With respect to this clonotype: Sequence at one end of the junction differs from germline and may be a read error. This sequence joins TRBV5-1 and TRBJ2-2, with 14 bases matching TRBD2. Germline V gene sequence: CDR1 SGHRS, CDR2 YFSETQ. This CDR3 spans 16 amino acids. CDR3: CANSIGTSGRTGELFF. The CDR3 bases are TGCGCCAACAGCATCGGGACTAGCGGGAGAACCGGGGAGCTGTTTTTT.

This clonotype appeared a few times. This chain joins TRBV18 and TRBJ2-2, with 9 nucleotides matching TRBD1. CDR1 and CDR2 (germline): KGHSH, LQKENI. There are 15 residues in the CDR3. J lost 5 bases, V lost 5 bases, and 6 bases had no gene match. The CDR3 region has the DNA TGTGCCAGCTCATCGCGGACAGGGGTGACCGGGGAGCTGTTTTTT. Its translation: CASSSRTGVTGELFF.

This clonotype was seen repeatedly, ten times or more. This chain uses TRBV29-1 with TRBJ2-4; 8 bases are a match to TRBD2. V trimming: 1 base; J trimming: 6 bases; junction bases outside the gene matches: 17. This CDR3 has 18 amino acids. Germline V gene data show CDR1 as SQVTM and CDR2 as ANQGSEA. The CDR3 sequence is CSVEGERESPFNGNIQYF. The CDR3 DNA sequence: TGCAGCGTTGAAGGGGAGCGGGAGAGCCCCTTCAATGGAAACATTCAGTACTTC.

This clonotype showed up many times. The chain uses TRBV10-3 and TRBJ2-5; tentatively, D is TRBD1 (6 bases). V lost 5 bases to trimming and J lost 3 bases, with 13 bases between them. The CDR3 sequence is 14 residues long. CDR1 ENHRY and CDR2 SYGVKD come from the germline V gene. The CDR3 here is CAISLQGLEETQYF. The CDR3 DNA is TGTGCCATCAGTTTACAGGGTTTGGAAGAGACCCAGTACTTC.

This clonotype was seen ten or more times. The chain employs TRBV12-3 or TRBV12-4 and TRBJ2-7; TRBD2 is a possible D gene (5 bases). The CDR3 is made up of 14 amino acids. Deletions cut 6 bases from V and 0 bases from J, with 12 bases between. The CDR3 nucleotides read TGTGCCAGCAGCCCCAAGGACTTCTCCTACGAGCAGTACTTC. Translating gives CASSPKDFSYEQYF.

The rearrangement uses TRBV12-3 or TRBV12-4 and TRBJ2-5; TRBD1 agrees at 7 bases. The CDR3 length is 15 residues. V shed 6 bases and J 1 base; nucleotides not matched to a gene: 8. The CDR3 loop reads CASRKDRIVQETQYF. CDR3 in DNA: TGTGCCAGCAGAAAGGACAGGATCGTCCAAGAGACCCAGTACTTC.

The gene calls are TRBV20-1 and TRBJ2-6; possible D gene TRBD2, 7 bases. Trimming removed 3 bases at V and 2 bases at J, with 20 bases between. Per the germline V gene, CDR1 is DFQATT and CDR2 is SNEGSKA (reference sequence). This CDR3 is built from 18 residues. In DNA, the CDR3 is TGCAGTGCTAGGGCCCGGGGGGCCCTAAGAGCTGGGGCCAACGTCCTGACTTTC. It yields the protein CSARARGALRAGANVLTF.

The chain links TRBV24-1 to TRBJ2-1; no clear D gene. Germline lookup yields CDR1 KGHDR and CDR2 SFDVKD. The CDR3 is made up of 9 amino acids. Deletions cut 8 bases from V and 9 bases from J, with 4 bases between. In DNA form, the CDR3 reads TGTGCCACCACCGGTGAGCAGTTCTTC. It encodes CATTGEQFF.

V is TRBV5-5 and J is TRBJ2-1; 13 nucleotides match TRBD2. Germline trimming cut 4 bases from V and 6 bases from J; bases unmatched to any gene: 7. The CDR3 covers 16 residues. Germline-derived CDR1 and CDR2 are SGHKS and YYEKEE (reference sequence). The CDR3 DNA is TGTGCCAGCAGCCGACTACGGACTAGCGGGAGCAATGAGCAGTTCTTC. Protein: CASSRLRTSGSNEQFF.

This clonotype appeared many times. This chain uses TRBV20-1 with TRBJ1-1; a weak D match, TRBD1 (5 bases). V dropped 1 base and J dropped 3 bases, with 15 bases sitting between them. The CDR3 totals 15 residues. In germline, CDR1 is DFQATT, CDR2 SNEGSKA (reference sequence). CDR3 bases: TGCAGTGCTAGAGTGGGGGGGATTTTGGACACTGAAGCTTTCTTT. Translated: CSARVGGILDTEAFF.

This clonotype was detected many times. The gene calls are TRBV5-5 and TRBJ1-1; maybe TRBD1 (5 bases). V dropped 4 bases and J dropped 10 bases, with 26 bases sitting between them. The germline V gene has CDR1 SGHKS and CDR2 YYEKEE (reference sequence). This CDR3 has 16 amino acids. The CDR3 DNA sequence: TGTGCCAGCAGCGTCTTCGACAGAATACTAGGTTACGGAGCTTTCTTT. This gives the protein CASSVFDRILGYGAFF.

V gene TRBV12-3 or TRBV12-4 combines with J gene TRBJ1-1; 11 nucleotides align to TRBD1. CDR3 length: 15 amino acids. Germline trimming cut 5 bases from V and 7 bases from J; bases unmatched to any gene: 9. Here the CDR3 reads CASSKDRGLPYEAFF. CDR3 nucleotide sequence: TGTGCCAGCAGTAAGGACAGGGGGCTTCCCTATGAAGCTTTCTTT.

This chain links TRBV7-9 with TRBJ2-7, with D possibly being TRBD1 (5 bases). The CDR3 has 12 residues. In germline, CDR1 is SEHNR, CDR2 FQNEAQ (reference sequence). The V gene lost 6 bases and the J gene lost 7 bases, with 13 bases spanning the gap. CDR3 sequence: CASSSTQGEQYF. CDR3 coding DNA: TGTGCCAGCAGTTCCACTCAGGGAGAGCAGTACTTC.

The V call is TRBV10-1, the J call TRBJ1-1; D gene unclear. Germline-derived CDR1 and CDR2 are WNHNN and SYGVQD (reference sequence). V was trimmed by 3 bases and J by 7 bases, leaving 6 bases between them. The CDR3 length is 11 residues. The CDR3: CASSDGNEAFF. For the CDR3, the DNA is TGCGCCAGCAGTGACGGAAATGAAGCTTTCTTT.

This clonotype was counted ten times or more. J is TRBJ2-3 and V is TRBV4-1; D might be TRBD1 or TRBD2, each matching 5 bases. V was pared by 0 bases and J by 3 bases, with 13 bases between. The CDR3 spans 16 residues. Germline V gene data show CDR1 as MGHRA and CDR2 as YSYEKL. CDR3 amino acids: CASSQEGPPWTDTQYF. The CDR3 nucleotides are TGCGCCAGCAGCCAAGAGGGACCGCCCTGGACAGATACGCAGTATTTT.

This clonotype was seen many times. The rearrangement links TRBV12-5 to TRBJ2-1; D unclear. Germline CDR1 LGHNT, CDR2 FRNRAP. This CDR3 has 11 residues. The V end lost 6 bases, the J end lost 5 bases, and 5 bases lay between the germline ends. CDR3 residues: CASGPDNEQFF. CDR3 DNA: TGTGCTAGTGGCCCCGACAATGAGCAGTTCTTC.

This clonotype has only a few counts. The rearrangement joins TRBV28 to TRBJ2-7; D may be TRBD2 (6 bases). The CDR3 contains 15 residues. In germline, CDR1 is MDHEN, CDR2 SYDVKM. The V and J ends lost 1 base and 6 bases respectively, with 16 bases between them. The CDR3 protein is CASSLLPGSSGEQYF. DNA of the CDR3: TGTGCCAGCAGTTTATTACCCGGGAGCTCGGGCGAGCAGTACTTC.

There are many counts of this clonotype. The V call is TRBV29-1, the J call TRBJ2-3; D ambiguous. CDR1 and CDR2 (germline): SQVTM, ANQGSEA. This CDR3 has 12 amino acids. V was clipped by 3 bases and J by 1 base, with 5 bases between them. This CDR3 is CSVDGGTDTQYF. In DNA, the CDR3 is TGCAGCGTTGACGGAGGCACAGATACGCAGTATTTT.

In its sample, this clonotype was seen many times. This chain joins TRBV4-1 and TRBJ1-4; the D is unclear. This CDR3 contains 15 residues. From germline, CDR1 is MGHRA and CDR2 YSYEKL. V was trimmed by 1 base and J by 4 bases, leaving 10 bases between them. CDR3 loop: CASSQGTGLNEKLFF. The CDR3 nucleotides read TGCGCCAGCAGCCAAGGGACCGGTCTTAATGAAAAACTGTTTTTT.

This clonotype was counted at least ten times. This rearrangement joins TRBV15 to TRBJ2-1; 8 bases are shared with TRBD2. CDR3 length: 15 residues. After removal of 3 bases from V and 9 bases from J, the junction contained 10 bases not matched to a gene. Germline V lookup: CDR1 LNHNV, CDR2 YYDKDF (reference sequence). The CDR3 loop is CATSRVPAGDSEQFF. DNA of the CDR3: TGTGCCACCAGCAGGGTCCCAGCGGGAGACAGTGAGCAGTTCTTC.

Concerning this clonotype: The conserved final phenylalanine or tryptophan is absent from the CDR3, which likely points to a read error. The chain carries TRBV20-1 and TRBJ2-7; D call uncertain. The germline V gene encodes CDR1 DFQATT and CDR2 SNEGSKA (reference sequence). Trimming pared 6 bases from V and 1 base from J, leaving 10 bases between. CDR3 size: 12 residues. CDR3 nucleotides: TGCAGTGCGAACCTAGGGTCCTACGAGCAGTACATC. Its translation is CSANLGSYEQYI.

The chain uses TRBV18 and TRBJ2-7, with D uncertain. CDR3 size: 15 residues. From germline, CDR1 is KGHSH and CDR2 LQKENI. V was trimmed by 2 bases and J by 5 bases, leaving 16 bases between them. CDR3 residues: CASSPGPADPHEQYF. CDR3 bases: TGTGCCAGCTCACCAGGCCCCGCCGACCCCCACGAGCAGTACTTC.

The chain has TRBV5-1 and TRBJ2-5; tentative D call: TRBD2 (8 bases). This CDR3 has 14 amino acids. V shed 2 bases and J shed 9 bases, with 17 bases lying between them. Germline CDR1 reads SGHRS; CDR2 reads YFSETQ. In DNA form, the CDR3 reads TGCGCCAGCAGCTTCGGACAGGCCGGGGGGGCCCAGTACTTC. It codes for CASSFGQAGGAQYF. The full variable domain, in which reference TRBV5-1 and TRBJ2-5 provide the parts outside the CDR3, is KAGVTQTPRYLIKTRGQQVTLSCSPISGHRSVSWYQQTPGQGLQFLFEYFSETQRNKGNFPGRFSGRQFSNSRSEMNVSTLELGDSALYLCASSFGQAGGAQYFGPGTRLLVL.